This is a list of T cell receptor beta chains from one sample in a study of naive and memory T cell subsets. TCRdb re-analysed the UMI-ligation and nested PCR reads in MiXCR, keeping a single row per CDR3 protein. Of some 82,000 distinct CDR3 sequences listed, 8% to 9.5% are singletons. Sequencing input: naive CD8+ T cells from blood. Receptor source: a human donor in good health. Each CDR3 is given with its conserved first and last residue. D genes are given only for firm matches. Where a row states a size, it is once, few, many or the class of an expanded clone; other rows omit it.

.	TRBV27	.	TRBJ1-2	CASSPGAMGGYTF	TGTGCCAGCAGCCCAGGGGCCATGGGCGGCTACACCTTC
few	TRBV28	TRBD1	TRBJ2-6	CASSSTGVSGANVLTF	TGTGCCAGCAGTTCGACAGGGGTCTCTGGGGCCAACGTCCTGACTTTC
few	TRBV7-6	.	TRBJ2-7	CASSLSGLQGGFDEQYF	TGTGCCAGCAGCTTGTCGGGTTTACAGGGAGGTTTCGACGAGCAGTACTTC
many	TRBV28	.	TRBJ2-1	CASRTSPGGVNEQFF	TGTGCCAGCCGTACTAGCCCTGGAGGGGTCAATGAGCAGTTCTTC
.	TRBV4-1	.	TRBJ1-6	CASSQRGGQNSPLHF	TGCGCCAGCAGCCAGAGGGGTGGGCAAAATTCACCCCTCCACTTT
few	TRBV20-1	.	TRBJ2-7	CSASDILNNFYEQYF	TGCAGTGCTAGCGACATACTCAACAATTTCTACGAGCAGTACTTC
many	TRBV4-2	TRBD2	TRBJ2-7	CASSQKRPAGTSLHEQYF	TGTGCCAGCAGCCAGAAAAGACCTGCCGGGACTAGCCTCCACGAGCAGTACTTC
.	TRBV28	TRBD1	TRBJ2-1	CASSLRDRAYNEQFF	TGTGCCAGCAGTTTAAGGGACAGAGCCTACAATGAGCAGTTCTTC
many	TRBV29-1	TRBD1	TRBJ1-6	CSVLQGTDSPLHF	TGCAGCGTCCTACAGGGGACGGATTCACCCCTCCACTTT
.	TRBV28	TRBD2	TRBJ2-5	CASSPPLGGRRLETQYF	TGTGCCAGCAGTCCGCCCCTGGGGGGGAGAAGACTGGAGACCCAGTACTTC
once	TRBV27	TRBD1	TRBJ1-6	CASSLGAGGSPLHF	TGTGCCAGCAGTTTGGGCGCAGGGGGTTCACCCCTCCACTTT
.	TRBV7-9	.	TRBJ2-7	CASSLVGSSYEQYF	TGTGCCAGCAGCTTAGTGGGATCTTCCTACGAGCAGTACTTC
many	TRBV27	.	TRBJ1-1	CASSLSSYRHYTEAFF	TGTGCCAGCAGTTTAAGCAGCTATCGTCATTACACTGAAGCTTTCTTT
many	TRBV12-3/TRBV12-4	.	TRBJ2-1	CASSFGVECYF	TGTGCCAGCAGTTTCGGGGTAGAATGTTACTTC
many	TRBV29-1	.	TRBJ1-1	CGTEDTEAFF	TGCGGGACGGAGGACACTGAAGCTTTCTTT
few	TRBV7-9	.	TRBJ2-3	CASSSGSADGRADTQYF	TGTGCCAGCAGCTCCGGGTCGGCCGACGGCAGGGCAGATACGCAGTATTTT
.	TRBV29-1	.	TRBJ1-5	CSVGREGQPQHF	TGCAGCGTTGGCAGGGAGGGTCAGCCCCAGCATTTT
many	TRBV20-1	.	TRBJ2-7	CSARGQYSYEQYF	TGCAGTGCTAGAGGACAGTACTCCTACGAGCAGTACTTC
few	TRBV28	TRBD1	TRBJ2-5	CASSSDRGRGETQYF	TGTGCCAGCAGCTCGGACAGGGGGCGAGGGGAGACCCAGTACTTC
many	TRBV7-8	TRBD1	TRBJ1-5	CASSSKTGTGFFQPQHF	TGTGCCAGCAGCTCAAAAACCGGGACAGGGTTCTTTCAGCCCCAGCATTTT
.	TRBV28	.	TRBJ1-4	CASTPGPRGNVATNEKLFF	TGTGCCAGCACCCCAGGTCCCAGGGGTAACGTTGCAACTAATGAAAAACTGTTTTTT
few	TRBV6-2/TRBV6-3	TRBD2	TRBJ2-7	CASSPSPTSGRSYEQYF	TGTGCCAGCAGCCCCAGTCCTACTAGCGGGCGTTCCTACGAGCAGTACTTC
.	TRBV10-3	TRBD2	TRBJ2-1	CAISEYQREGRNEQFF	TGTGCCATCAGTGAGTATCAGCGGGAGGGCCGGAATGAGCAGTTCTTC
.	TRBV14	.	TRBJ2-5	CASSQVVVRRETQYF	TGTGCCAGCAGCCAAGTCGTAGTGCGGAGAGAGACCCAGTACTTC
few	TRBV20-1	.	TRBJ2-3	CSARARSTDTQYF	TGCAGTGCTAGAGCACGTAGCACAGATACGCAGTATTTT
few	TRBV20-1	TRBD2	TRBJ2-7	CSARDMGGGPYEQYF	TGCAGTGCTAGAGATATGGGCGGGGGTCCCTACGAGCAGTACTTC
many	TRBV7-9	.	TRBJ2-5	CASSRRDTETQYF	TGTGCCAGCAGCCGCCGGGACACAGAGACCCAGTACTTC
.	TRBV27	.	TRBJ2-7	CASKMALSSYEQYF	TGTGCCAGCAAGATGGCCCTGAGCTCCTACGAGCAGTACTTC